The present T cell receptor (beta chain) was sequenced within a study of cytomegalovirus exposure and HLA in healthy donors. Study context: The study's early data release held 75 million to 95 million unique TCRs from HLA-typed donors. Study-wide points: An analysis that came later showed most CMV-associated TCR beta chains appearing HLA-restricted. Beyond CMV serostatus, there was no information to go on about immune exposure.

This clone was recorded a few times. Its target is not known. CDR3 size: 16 residues. With V trimmed by 1 base and J by 6 bases, 9 bases remained unmatched. Germline loops: CDR1 SGHTA, CDR2 FQGNSA. The donors were healthy bone marrow donors. With 60 Vbeta and 13 Jbeta primers, the PCR was carried out. Sequencing used immunoSEQ multiplex PCR; TCRdb keeps in-frame clones, though not all of them. The sample includes 110,000 or so clones, approximately 69% of them seen just once. The origin of this receptor is a man younger than 45 in good health and CMV-seronegative. Sequenced material: PBMCs. The V and J genes are TRBV7-2 and TRBJ2-1; 7 bases match TRBD1. CDR3 nucleotides: TGTGCCAGCAGCTTAGGCTCCGGGACAGTGATCAATGAGCAGTTCTTC. Amino acid sequence: CASSLGSGTVINEQFF. The variable domain in full, with the rest retrieved from reference TRBV7-2 and TRBJ2-1, is GAGVSQSPSNKVTEKGKDVELRCDPISGHTALYWYRQSLGQGLEFLIYFQGNSAPDKSGLPSDRFSAERTGGSVSTLTIQRTQQEDSAVYLCASSLGSGTVINEQFFGPGTRLTVL.